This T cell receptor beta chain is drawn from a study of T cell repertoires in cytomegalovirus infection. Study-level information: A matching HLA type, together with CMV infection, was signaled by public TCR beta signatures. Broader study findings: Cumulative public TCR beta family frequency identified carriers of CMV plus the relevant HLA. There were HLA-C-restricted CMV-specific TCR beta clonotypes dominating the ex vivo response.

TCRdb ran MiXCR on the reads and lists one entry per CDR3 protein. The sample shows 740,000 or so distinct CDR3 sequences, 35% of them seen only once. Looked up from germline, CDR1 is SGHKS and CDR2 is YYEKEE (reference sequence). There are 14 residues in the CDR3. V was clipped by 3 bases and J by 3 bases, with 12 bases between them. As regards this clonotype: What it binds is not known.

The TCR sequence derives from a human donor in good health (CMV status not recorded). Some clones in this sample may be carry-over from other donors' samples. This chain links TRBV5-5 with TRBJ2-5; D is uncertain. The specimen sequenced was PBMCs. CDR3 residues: CASSSPHLKETQYF. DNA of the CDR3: TGTGCCAGCAGCTCGCCTCACTTGAAAGAGACCCAGTACTTC.